This T cell receptor beta chain was sequenced during a study of blood T cell repertoires in COVID-19. The V end lost 4 bases, the J end lost 1 base, and 13 bases lay between the germline ends. CDR3 length: 15 amino acids. Germline CDR1 reads LGHNA; CDR2 reads YSLEER. The count of this clone is one. Original processing notes: Amplification from reference gene primers served as the basis for estimated nucleated cell counts. Profiled with immunoSEQ multiplex PCR; TCRdb holds only in-frame clones, not every one. D and trimming come from the DNA, and the V and J calls and clone size come from that table. The sample shows about 68,000 clones, more than 80% of them seen only once.

The TCR sequence derives from a man between 45 and 60 years old with acute or convalescent COVID-19. J is TRBJ1-1 and V is TRBV4-3; D is possibly TRBD1 (6 bases). Sequenced material: peripheral blood. In DNA, the CDR3 is TGCGCCAGCAGCCCCTGGACAGAAGGGAACACTGAAGCTTTCTTT. Protein product: CASSPWTEGNTEAFF.